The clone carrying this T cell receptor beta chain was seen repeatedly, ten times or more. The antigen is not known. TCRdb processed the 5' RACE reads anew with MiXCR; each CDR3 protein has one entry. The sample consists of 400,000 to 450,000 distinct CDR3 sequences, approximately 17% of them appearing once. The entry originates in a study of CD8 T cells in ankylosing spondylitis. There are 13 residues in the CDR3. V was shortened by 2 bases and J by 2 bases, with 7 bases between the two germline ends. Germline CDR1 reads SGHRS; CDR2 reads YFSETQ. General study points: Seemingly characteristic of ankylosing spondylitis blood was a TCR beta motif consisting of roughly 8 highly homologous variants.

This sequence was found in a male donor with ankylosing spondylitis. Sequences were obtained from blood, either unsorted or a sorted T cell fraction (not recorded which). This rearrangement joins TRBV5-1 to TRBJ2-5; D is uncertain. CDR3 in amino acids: CASSLGRQETQYF. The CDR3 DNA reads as TGCGCCAGCAGCTTAGGTCGGCAAGAGACCCAGTACTTC.